One and the same sample provided the 17 T cell receptor beta chains below, sequenced in a study of cytomegalovirus exposure and HLA in healthy donors. The study ran its PCR with 60 Vbeta and 13 Jbeta primers. This table comes from immunoSEQ multiplex PCR, and its TCRdb copy is limited to in-frame clones, with some not included. The repertoire table contains 60,000 to 90,000 clones. What was sequenced was PBMCs. The receptors come from a woman aged 40 to 50 in good health and CMV-seropositive.

The chain carries TRBV13 and TRBJ2-7; D is perhaps TRBD2 (6 bases). Germline V gives CDR1 PRHDT, CDR2 FYEKMQ (reference sequence). The CDR3 runs 14 residues. The V and J ends lost 4 bases and 4 bases respectively, with 14 bases between them. DNA of the CDR3: TGTGCCAGCAGCTCCAACAATGGGGGGTACGAGCAGTACTTC. Translating gives CASSSNNGGYEQYF.

The chain links TRBV7-9 to TRBJ2-7, with D perhaps matching TRBD1 (6 bases). Per germline, CDR1 SEHNR and CDR2 FQNEAQ (reference sequence). V lost 3 bases to trimming and J lost 4 bases, with 13 bases between them. CDR3 length: 14 residues. The CDR3 coding sequence is TGTGCCAGCAGCTTGCCGGGACAACCATACGAGCAGTACTTC. Its protein is CASSLPGQPYEQYF.

The chain has TRBV9 and TRBJ2-3; D remains ambiguous. The ends were cut back, 0 bases at V and 2 bases at J, with 10 bases in the middle. Germline values: CDR1 SGDLS, CDR2 YYNGEE. The CDR3 consists of 15 residues. CDR3 loop: CASSVDLSHTDTQYF. CDR3 bases: TGTGCCAGCAGCGTAGACCTAAGTCACACAGATACGCAGTATTTT.

The chain carries TRBV23-1 and TRBJ1-1; possible D gene TRBD1, 5 bases. TRBV23-1 is placed among ORFs of uncertain function. With 5 bases removed from V and 0 bases from J, the gap between germline ends came to 16 bases. The CDR3 sequence is 16 residues long. The CDR3: CASSYSQQVMNTEAFF. CDR3 DNA sequence: TGCGCCAGCAGTTATTCCCAACAGGTTATGAACACTGAAGCTTTCTTT.

The chain combines TRBV6-1 with TRBJ2-7, with 15 bases lining up with TRBD2. J lost 3 bases, V lost 3 bases, and 9 bases had no gene match. CDR1 is MNHNS and CDR2 is SASEGT in the germline V gene. The CDR3 is 18 residues long. The CDR3 DNA is TGTGCCAGCAGTGACTTAGGGACTAGCGGGGGGTACTACTACGAGCAGTACTTC. Translated: CASSDLGTSGGYYYEQYF.

The chain is built from TRBV4-1 and TRBJ1-3, with D possibly TRBD1 on 6 matching bases. Germline V gene sequence: CDR1 MGHRA, CDR2 YSYEKL. CDR3 size: 17 residues. Deletions cut 3 bases from V and 0 bases from J, with 15 bases between. CDR3 DNA: TGCGCCAGCAGCCATCAGGGCAGGGGTCCCTCTGGAAACACCATATATTTT. As protein: CASSHQGRGPSGNTIYF.

The chain uses TRBV10-3 and TRBJ1-2; 7 bases are shared with TRBD1. J was trimmed by 0 bases and V by 6 bases; bases with no gene match: 7. Germline CDR1 reads ENHRY; CDR2 reads SYGVKD. There are 15 residues in the CDR3. Here the CDR3 reads CAIRDTGTANYGYTF. As DNA, the CDR3 is TGTGCCATCAGGGATACCGGGACAGCTAACTATGGCTACACCTTC.

V gene TRBV5-1 combines with J gene TRBJ2-3; 7 bases are shared with TRBD2. The V segment lost 2 bases and the J segment 1 base; nucleotides outside the gene matches: 1. The CDR3 runs to 14 residues. Germline CDR1 reads SGHRS; CDR2 reads YFSETQ. CDR3 in DNA: TGCGCCAGCAGCTTAACTAGCGGCACAGATACGCAGTATTTT. Residues: CASSLTSGTDTQYF.

The V and J genes are TRBV6-1 and TRBJ1-5, with 7 bases lining up with TRBD1. J lost 5 bases, V lost 11 bases, and 9 bases had no gene match. Germline CDR1 reads MNHNS; CDR2 reads SASEGT. The CDR3 is 13 residues long. CDR3 bases: TGTGCCGGAAACGCACAGGGGTATCAGCCCCAGCATTTT. It encodes CAGNAQGYQPQHF.

The chain employs TRBV19 and TRBJ1-5; 8 positions agree with TRBD1. The trim removed 5 bases at V and 2 bases at J, leaving 14 bases unmatched. Germline loops: CDR1 LNHDA, CDR2 SQIVND (reference sequence). CDR3 length: 18 residues. The CDR3 DNA reads as TGTGCCAGTAGTTTAATTCTGGACAGGGCTATAGGCAATCAGCCCCAGCATTTT. Its translation is CASSLILDRAIGNQPQHF.

V gene TRBV10-3 combines with J gene TRBJ1-3; D uncertain. The CDR3 sequence is 16 residues long. Germline V gene data show CDR1 as ENHRY and CDR2 as SYGVKD. Trimming stripped 2 bases from V and 0 bases from J, with 11 bases between. CDR3 sequence (DNA): TGTGCCATCAGTGAGGTGAGAGCGAGCTCTGGAAACACCATATATTTT. Encoded protein: CAISEVRASSGNTIYF.

This chain links TRBV6-6 with TRBJ2-7; TRBD1 agrees at 7 bases. The CDR3 is 15 amino acids. Germline V gene lookup returns CDR1 MNHNY and CDR2 SVGAGI (reference sequence). V trimming: 0 bases; J trimming: 0 bases; junction bases outside the gene matches: 2. The CDR3 DNA reads as TGTGCCAGCAGTTACTCGACAGGGAGCTCCTACGAGCAGTACTTC. Translating gives CASSYSTGSSYEQYF.

This rearrangement joins TRBV28 to TRBJ2-7; 12 bases map to TRBD2. Germline values: CDR1 MDHEN, CDR2 SYDVKM. Trimming removed 5 bases from V and 2 bases from J; junction bases left unmatched: 1. The CDR3 is made up of 14 amino acids. CDR3: CASSLAGGPYEQYF. In nucleotides, the CDR3 is TGTGCCAGCAGTCTAGCGGGAGGGCCCTACGAGCAGTACTTC.

The chain links TRBV10-1 to TRBJ1-5, with D possibly TRBD1 on 5 matching bases. V lost 4 bases, J lost 6 bases, and 31 bases lay in between. The CDR3 has 20 amino acids. Looked up from germline, CDR1 is WNHNN and CDR2 is SYGVQD (reference sequence). CDR3 nucleotide sequence: TGCGCCAGCAGTGCGGCTGAGGTTGGTGTGCGGGGCCTAGATCGTCAGCCCCAGCATTTT. Translation gives CASSAAEVGVRGLDRQPQHF.

In DNA form, the CDR3 reads TGTGCCAGCAGCCCTCCCGGGGGGAGAGGAAACACCATATATTTT. Protein product: CASSPPGGRGNTIYF. The chain joins TRBV11-3 to TRBJ1-3; a possible D gene is TRBD1 (5 bases). CDR3 length: 15 amino acids. V was shortened by 5 bases and J by 4 bases, with 15 bases between the two germline ends. The germline gives CDR1 SGHNT, CDR2 YENEEA. Complete variable domain (other parts from reference TRBV11-3 and TRBJ1-3): EAGVVQSPRYKIIEKKQPVAFWCNPISGHNTLYWYLQNLGQGPELLIRYENEEAVDDSQLPKDRFSAERLKGVDSTLKIQPAELGDSAVYLCASSPPGGRGNTIYFGEGSWLTVV.

The V and J genes are TRBV5-1 and TRBJ1-6; a weak D match, TRBD1 (6 bases). Germline V gene sequence: CDR1 SGHRS, CDR2 YFSETQ. V was pared by 5 bases and J by 5 bases, with 11 bases between. The CDR3 extends over 14 amino acids. CDR3: CASREGGDNSPLHF. The CDR3 nucleotides are TGCGCCAGCAGAGAGGGGGGGGATAATTCACCCCTCCACTTT.

The chain has TRBV5-1 and TRBJ1-2, with 8 bases fitting TRBD1. The CDR3 has 14 amino acids. The V segment lost 3 bases and the J segment 0 bases; nucleotides outside the gene matches: 1. Germline V lookup: CDR1 SGHRS, CDR2 YFSETQ. CDR3 amino acids: CASSSQGANYGYTF. CDR3 nucleotides: TGCGCCAGCAGCTCACAGGGGGCTAACTATGGCTACACCTTC.